This TCR beta chain was observed in a study of chemoradiotherapy in HPV16-positive cancers. Assay: immunoSEQ multiplex PCR; the TCRdb copy retains only in-frame clones and omits some. The sample has around 30,000 clones, roughly 88% seen once; the top ten hold around 4.8%. V was pared by 4 bases and J by 7 bases, with 12 bases of the junction left unmatched. CDR3 length equals 16 residues. From germline, CDR1 is SGHRS and CDR2 YFSETQ. Study outcomes and limitations: The functional HPV-specific definition rests on just a couple of HPV16-positive patients. During treatment, candidate HPV-specific clones and E7-related motifs expanded in tumor.

Concerning this clone: The target antigen is unknown.

The input for sequencing was blood, taken from a patient who underwent chemoradiotherapy. The receptor was isolated from a human donor with HPV-associated anogenital cancer. The J gene is TRBJ2-7, the V gene TRBV5-1; 12 nucleotides agree with TRBD1. CDR3 sequence: CASSIQPGQGAREQYF. Here the CDR3 DNA reads TGCGCCAGCAGCATACAACCGGGACAGGGGGCGCGGGAGCAGTACTTC.